The entry below gives a single TCR beta chain sequence along with its context. This CDR3 has 13 amino acids. Germline assignment: CDR1 SGHRS and CDR2 YFSETQ. The V gene end was trimmed by 5 bases and the J gene end by 6 bases; junction bases not matched to a gene: 5. These data come from a study of blood T cell repertoires in COVID-19. Study-wide context: Both acute and convalescent COVID-19 samples were obtained from the United States, Italy and Spain.

Clones were read by immunoSEQ multiplex PCR, and TCRdb kept only the in-frame ones, dropping some. The sample holds some 220,000 clones; 75% to 90% are singletons and the top ten take under 4%. The V and J genes are TRBV5-1 and TRBJ2-7; TRBD2 matches at 10 bases. Material: PBMCs or T cells enriched from blood (not recorded which). The clonotype comes from a woman between 18 and 30 years old in a cohort exposed to, infected with or recovered from COVID-19 (not recorded which). CDR3 residues: CASRLAGVFEQYF. CDR3 nucleotides: TGCGCCAGCAGGCTAGCGGGAGTCTTCGAGCAGTACTTC.